The 16 T cell receptor beta chains below come from one sample, sequenced in a study of monozygotic twins with inflammatory bowel disease. TCRdb reprocessed the 5' RACE reads and stores each CDR3 protein as one record, lacking DNA. This sample's table has around 190,000 distinct CDR3 sequences. The sample consisted of blood. The receptors shown here come from a human donor with ulcerative colitis or Crohn's disease, or a healthy co-twin of an affected twin (not recorded which).

The chain uses TRBV29-1 and TRBJ1-1; TCRdb's D call of TRBD1 is untestable without DNA. In germline, CDR1 is SQVTM, CDR2 ANQGSEA. The CDR3 loop spans 12 amino acids. CDR3 sequence: CSADRSNTEAFF.

V usage is TRBV7-9 and J usage is TRBJ1-5. From germline, CDR1 is SEHNR and CDR2 FQNEAQ (reference sequence). This CDR3 region has 12 residues. The CDR3 here is CASSWGGQPQHF.

This chain uses TRBV3-1 with TRBJ1-1. The CDR3 contains 14 residues. Germline assignment: CDR1 LGHDT and CDR2 YNNKEL (reference sequence). This CDR3 is CASSQGTGTYEAFF.

The rearrangement joins TRBV6-2 or TRBV6-3 to TRBJ2-7; TCRdb proposes TRBD1, but this gene call is untestable without DNA. Looked up from germline, CDR1 is MNHEY and CDR2 is SVGEGT. The CDR3 contains 16 residues. The CDR3 loop reads CASSYGSTGPNYEQYF.

The gene calls are TRBV18 and TRBJ2-3; TCRdb's D call, TRBD1, is unchecked because there is no DNA. Per germline, CDR1 KGHSH and CDR2 LQKENI. CDR3 length: 17 amino acids. CDR3: CASSPVGRDRGKDTQYF.

The V call is TRBV6-1, the J call TRBJ2-1; there is no DNA to check the TCRdb D call of TRBD1. The CDR3 runs to 14 residues. The germline CDR1 and CDR2 sequences are MNHNS and SASEGT. CDR3 sequence: CASSDQGEANEQFF.

The rearrangement uses TRBV11-3 and TRBJ2-5; the TRBD2 assignment by TCRdb is unverifiable without DNA. Germline V gene sequence: CDR1 SGHNT, CDR2 YENEEA. This CDR3 is 16 amino acids long. CDR3: CASSPAGGLGRETQYF.

V is TRBV6-2 or TRBV6-3 and J is TRBJ2-1; as DNA is missing, the TRBD2 call by TCRdb cannot be tested. This CDR3 is built from 18 residues. Germline V gene data show CDR1 as MNHEY and CDR2 as SVGEGT. The CDR3 is CASSYLRGTSGDYNEQFF.

The rearrangement joins TRBV7-8 to TRBJ2-2. The CDR3 has 14 amino acids. Germline lookup yields CDR1 SGHVS and CDR2 FQNEAQ. CDR3 in amino acids: CASSLHENTGELFF.

The chain recombines TRBV27 with TRBJ2-1. Germline V gene sequence: CDR1 MNHEY, CDR2 SMNVEV (reference sequence). This CDR3 comprises 14 residues. CDR3: CASSLFYRANEQFF.

The V call is TRBV7-9, the J call TRBJ1-2. Germline V gene sequence: CDR1 SEHNR, CDR2 FQNEAQ (reference sequence). The length of the CDR3 is 15 residues. CDR3 residues: CASSPSSRWDYGYTF.

V usage is TRBV5-4 and J usage is TRBJ2-3; no DNA is available, so the TRBD2 call from TCRdb remains unchecked. CDR1 SGHNT and CDR2 YYREEE come from the germline V gene (reference sequence). CDR3 length equals 14 residues. CDR3 loop: CASNRGTATDTQYF.

The J gene is TRBJ2-7, the V gene TRBV6-5. The CDR3 runs to 16 residues. CDR1 and CDR2 (germline): MNHEY, SVGAGI. CDR3 residues: CASSYSTNGGLNEQYF.

The chain has TRBV5-1 and TRBJ2-5. The CDR3 covers 14 residues. The germline V gene has CDR1 SGHRS and CDR2 YFSETQ. The CDR3 here is CASSPFTAQETQYF.

The chain has TRBV24-1 and TRBJ1-2; TCRdb reports TRBD1, a call that lacks DNA to check it against. The CDR3 loop spans 12 amino acids. CDR1 and CDR2 (germline): KGHDR, SFDVKD. The CDR3 reads CATRDSLYGYTF.

This chain joins TRBV7-8 and TRBJ2-5. CDR3 size: 15 residues. CDR1 and CDR2 from the germline V gene are SGHVS and FQNEAQ. CDR3 in amino acids: CASNLGPEGQETQYF.